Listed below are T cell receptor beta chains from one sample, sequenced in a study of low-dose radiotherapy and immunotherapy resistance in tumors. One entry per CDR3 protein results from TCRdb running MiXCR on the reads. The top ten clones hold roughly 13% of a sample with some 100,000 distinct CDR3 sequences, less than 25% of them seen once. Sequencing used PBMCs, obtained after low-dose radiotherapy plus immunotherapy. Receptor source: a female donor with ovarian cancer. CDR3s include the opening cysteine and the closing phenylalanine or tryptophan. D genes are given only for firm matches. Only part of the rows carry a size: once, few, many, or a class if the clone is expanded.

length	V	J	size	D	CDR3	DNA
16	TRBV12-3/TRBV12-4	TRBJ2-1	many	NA	CASSFSIGSAYNEQFF	TGTGCCAGCAGTTTCAGTATTGGGTCGGCATACAATGAGCAGTTCTTC
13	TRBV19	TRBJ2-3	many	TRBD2	CASSMGGSDTQYF	TGTGCCAGTAGTATGGGGGGGTCGGATACGCAGTATTTT
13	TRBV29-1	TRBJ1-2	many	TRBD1	CSVTDRGMRSYTF	TGCAGCGTTACTGACAGGGGGATGAGAAGCTACACCTTC
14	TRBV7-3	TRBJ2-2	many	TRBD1	CASKAQGATGELFF	TGTGCCAGCAAGGCGCAGGGGGCAACCGGGGAGCTGTTTTTT
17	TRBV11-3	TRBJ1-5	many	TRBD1	CASSPGTGGYSNQPQHF	TGTGCCAGCAGCCCGGGGACAGGGGGTTATAGCAATCAGCCCCAGCATTTT
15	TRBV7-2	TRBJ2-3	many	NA	CASSLGASIDNTQYF	TGTGCCAGCAGCTTAGGAGCTAGTATTGACAATACGCAGTATTTT
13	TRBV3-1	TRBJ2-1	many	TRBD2	CASSQRGGTAQFF	TGTGCCAGCAGCCAAAGGGGAGGGACCGCGCAGTTCTTC
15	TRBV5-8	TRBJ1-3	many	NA	CASSLQGETGNTIYF	TGTGCCAGCAGCTTGCAGGGCGAGACAGGAAACACCATATATTTT
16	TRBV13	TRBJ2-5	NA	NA	CASKTGWGSRQETQYF	TGTGCCAGCAAGACGGGGTGGGGGTCCCGCCAAGAGACCCAGTACTTC
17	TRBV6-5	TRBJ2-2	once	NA	CASSYRVAGGTGELFFF	NA
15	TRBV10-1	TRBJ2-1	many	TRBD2	CASSEVAGGPNEQFF	TGCGCCAGCAGTGAGGTAGCGGGAGGTCCCAATGAGCAGTTCTTC
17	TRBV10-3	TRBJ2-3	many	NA	CAISVAQGGLGADTQYF	TGTGCCATCAGTGTGGCGCAAGGAGGATTAGGGGCAGATACGCAGTATTTT
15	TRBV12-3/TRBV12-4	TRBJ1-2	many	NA	CASSPYTNLPYGYTF	TGTGCCAGCAGTCCCTACACAAATCTTCCCTATGGCTACACCTTC
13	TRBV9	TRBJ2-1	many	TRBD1	CASSVGQGIGQFF	TGTGCCAGCAGCGTAGGACAGGGGATCGGGCAGTTCTTC
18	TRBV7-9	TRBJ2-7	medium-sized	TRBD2	CASSPGLAGEGSSYEQYF	TGTGCCAGCAGCCCGGGACTAGCGGGAGAGGGGAGCTCCTACGAGCAGTACTTC